Listed here is a single TCR beta chain. What it binds is not known. This record comes from a study of radiation and T cells in renal cell carcinoma. Germline V CDR1 and CDR2: SGHTA, FQGNSA. CDR3 length: 14 amino acids. The ends lost 7 bases at V and 5 bases at J; junction bases unmatched: 7. The time point was: baseline pretreatment blood. The treatment denotes: 15 Gy SBRT to primary tumor, nephrectomy 4 weeks later. The tumor was a clear cell renal cell carcinoma. Findings and limits, study-wide: Pretreatment tumor biopsies were lacking, so baseline clonotypes are unknown.

Sequencing was performed with immunoSEQ multiplex PCR; in TCRdb, only in-frame clones are kept and a portion is missing. The sample holds about 130,000 clones, about 88% seen once. The source of this sequence is a woman aged 45-65 years with renal cell carcinoma. Sequencing used blood, obtained from a patient whose treatment included radiotherapy and nephrectomy. V is TRBV7-2 and J is TRBJ2-5; TRBD2 matches at 10 bases. The CDR3 nucleotides are TGTGCCAGCATCCCAGGACTAGCGGCGGAGACCCAGTACTTC. Protein: CASIPGLAAETQYF. The variable domain in full, with the rest retrieved from reference TRBV7-2 and TRBJ2-5, is GAGVSQSPSNKVTEKGKDVELRCDPISGHTALYWYRQSLGQGLEFLIYFQGNSAPDKSGLPSDRFSAERTGGSVSTLTIQRTQQEDSAVYLCASIPGLAAETQYFGPGTRLLVL.